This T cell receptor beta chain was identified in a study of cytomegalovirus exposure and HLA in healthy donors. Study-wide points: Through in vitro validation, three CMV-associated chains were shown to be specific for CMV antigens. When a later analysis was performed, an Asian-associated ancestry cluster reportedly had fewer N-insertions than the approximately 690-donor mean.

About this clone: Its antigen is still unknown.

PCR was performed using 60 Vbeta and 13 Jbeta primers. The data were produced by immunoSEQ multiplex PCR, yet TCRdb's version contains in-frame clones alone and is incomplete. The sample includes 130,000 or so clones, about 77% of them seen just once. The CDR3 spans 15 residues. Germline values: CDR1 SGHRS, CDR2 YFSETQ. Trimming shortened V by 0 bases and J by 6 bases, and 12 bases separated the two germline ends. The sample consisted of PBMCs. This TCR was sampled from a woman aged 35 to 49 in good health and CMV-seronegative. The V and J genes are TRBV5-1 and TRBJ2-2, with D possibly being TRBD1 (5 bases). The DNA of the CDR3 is TGCGCCAGCAGCTTGGCTTCAGGGCCGGCCGGGGAGCTGTTTTTT. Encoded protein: CASSLASGPAGELFF.